Following are 15 T cell receptor beta chains from one sample sequenced in a study of blood T cell repertoires in COVID-19. Sequencing used immunoSEQ multiplex PCR; TCRdb keeps in-frame clones, though not all of them. The table lists more than 100,000 clones, 78% of them singletons. Material: peripheral blood. These receptors all come from a man between 65 and 85 years old with acute or convalescent COVID-19.

The chain joins TRBV14 to TRBJ2-5; perhaps TRBD2 as D (5 bases). Germline V gives CDR1 SGHDN, CDR2 FVKESK. Trimming cost V 2 bases and J 4 bases, with 11 bases left between them. The CDR3 runs to 14 residues. This CDR3 reads CASSQPGLGETQYF. For the CDR3, the DNA is TGTGCCAGCAGCCAACCTGGACTGGGAGAGACCCAGTACTTC.

This chain links TRBV5-1 with TRBJ2-1; the match to TRBD1 covers 11 bases. With V trimmed by 0 bases and J by 12 bases, 8 bases remained unmatched. Germline V lookup: CDR1 SGHRS, CDR2 YFSETQ. The CDR3 is 15 amino acids. CDR3 region: CASSLAGQGDERQFF. The CDR3 nucleotides read TGCGCCAGCAGCTTGGCGGGACAGGGGGACGAACGGCAGTTCTTC.

V usage is TRBV7-9 and J usage is TRBJ1-6, with a tentative D call TRBD1 (6 bases). This CDR3 is built from 17 residues. The germline CDR1 and CDR2 sequences are SEHNR and FQNEAQ (reference sequence). V was trimmed by 11 bases and J by 7 bases, leaving 27 bases between them. CDR3: CAAPLSGRGHWNSPLHF. For the CDR3, the DNA is TGTGCCGCCCCCCTCTCGGGACGGGGACATTGGAATTCACCCCTCCACTTT.

The chain links TRBV4-3 to TRBJ2-1; 9 bases fit TRBD2. CDR3 length equals 15 residues. Germline V gives CDR1 LGHNA, CDR2 YSLEER. V shed 0 bases, J shed 9 bases, and the junction held 6 bases outside the gene matches. CDR3: CASSQDGGGAGEQFF. The CDR3, as DNA: TGCGCCAGCAGCCAAGATGGCGGGGGGGCTGGTGAGCAGTTCTTC.

Comments on this clone: Other DNA sequences of this sample code for an identical CDR3. The CDR3 sequence: CASSLALYGYTF. The CDR3 DNA follows: TGTGCCAGCAGCTTAGCCCTCTATGGCTACACCTTC. J is TRBJ1-2 and V is TRBV7-2; D not certain. The CDR3 totals 12 residues. Trimming cost V 0 bases and J 4 bases, with 3 bases left between them. The V gene's germline CDR1 is SGHTA and CDR2 FQGNSA.

The V call is TRBV7-2, the J call TRBJ2-7; 8 bases map to TRBD2. Germline trimming cut 2 bases from V and 4 bases from J; bases unmatched to any gene: 7. Germline V gene lookup returns CDR1 SGHTA and CDR2 FQGNSA. The CDR3 totals 15 residues. CDR3 in amino acids: CASSLHGGARYEQYF. As DNA, the CDR3 is TGTGCCAGCAGCTTACACGGGGGGGCAAGATACGAGCAGTACTTC.

The V and J genes are TRBV2 and TRBJ1-2; a weak D match, TRBD1 (5 bases). The CDR3 covers 13 residues. Germline V lookup: CDR1 SNHLY, CDR2 FYNNEI. Trimming left V 7 bases short and J 3 bases short, with 12 bases between. Written as DNA, the CDR3 is TGTGCCAGCACCAGGGACTTCGACTATGGCTACACCTTC. Translated, it gives CASTRDFDYGYTF.

V usage is TRBV12-3 or TRBV12-4 and J usage is TRBJ1-2; no clear D gene. Trimming left V 5 bases short and J 4 bases short, with 11 bases between. CDR3 length: 13 amino acids. CDR3 DNA sequence: TGTGCCAGCAGTCAACGGGAGGCCTATGGCTACACCTTC. Translating gives CASSQREAYGYTF.

CDR3: CASGLVTVGTEAFF. The CDR3 DNA reads as TGTGCTAGTGGTTTGGTAACAGTAGGAACTGAAGCTTTCTTT. This rearrangement joins TRBV12-5 to TRBJ1-1; no reliable D call. The CDR3 runs 14 residues. The ends were cut back, 0 bases at V and 5 bases at J, with 10 bases in the middle. CDR1 is LGHNT and CDR2 is FRNRAP in the germline V gene.

This clone appeared a few times. The chain uses TRBV6-2 or TRBV6-3 and TRBJ1-4; 7 nucleotides agree with TRBD1. Germline CDR1 is MNHEY and CDR2 is SVGEGT. The CDR3 sequence is 15 residues long. Losses at the gene ends were 6 bases for V and 6 bases for J; bases not matched to a gene: 10. The CDR3 coding sequence is TGTGCCAGCAGCTCCCGGACAGGCCCTTATGAAAAACTGTTTTTT. Protein sequence: CASSSRTGPYEKLFF.

The chain recombines TRBV30 with TRBJ1-2; D is ambiguous. CDR1 is GTSNPN, CDR2 SVGIG, per germline (reference sequence). Trimming cost V 0 bases and J 3 bases, with 14 bases left between them. The CDR3 sequence is 15 residues long. As DNA, the CDR3 is TGTGCCTGGAGTGTCGACACTCTCCCGCACTATGGCTACACCTTC. Amino acids: CAWSVDTLPHYGYTF. Full variable domain (outside the CDR3, taken from reference TRBV30 and TRBJ1-2): SQTIHQWPATLVQPVGSPLSLECTVEGTSNPNLYWYRQAAGRGLQLLFYSVGIGQISSEVPQNLSASRPQDRQFILSSKKLLLSDSGFYLCAWSVDTLPHYGYTFGSGTRLTVV.

The chain uses TRBV6-4 and TRBJ1-4; no reliable D call. Looked up from germline, CDR1 is MRHNA and CDR2 is SNTAGT. This CDR3 has 13 residues. V was pared by 1 base and J by 7 bases, with 7 bases between. CDR3 nucleotides: TGTGCCAGCAGTGACTTTGCAGGTGAAAAACTGTTTTTT. It yields the protein CASSDFAGEKLFF.

V gene TRBV3-1 (or the pseudogene TRBV3-2) combines with J gene TRBJ1-3; maybe TRBD1 (6 bases). Germline V gene data show CDR1 as LGHDT and CDR2 as YNNKEL (reference sequence). The CDR3 sequence is 16 residues long. Trimming pared 4 bases from V and 0 bases from J, leaving 13 bases between. The CDR3 is CASSPSTGHSGNTIYF. CDR3 coding DNA: TGTGCCAGCAGCCCCTCCACAGGGCACTCTGGAAACACCATATATTTT.

The chain couples TRBV19 to TRBJ1-4, with 9 bases matching TRBD1. Trimming took 3 bases from V and 8 from J; bases not matched to a gene: 7. Germline loops: CDR1 LNHDA, CDR2 SQIVND (reference sequence). The CDR3 consists of 15 residues. CDR3 DNA sequence: TGTGCCAGTAGTATGGTGGACAGGGGTAGCGAAAAACTGTTTTTT. It translates to CASSMVDRGSEKLFF.

This chain connects TRBV7-2 to TRBJ2-2; D unresolved. The V and J ends lost 5 bases and 5 bases respectively, with 9 bases between them. This CDR3 has 13 amino acids. Germline V gene lookup returns CDR1 SGHTA and CDR2 FQGNSA. As DNA, the CDR3 is TGTGCCAGCAGCCCTCAGGTGACCGGGGAGCTGTTTTTT. Protein sequence: CASSPQVTGELFF.